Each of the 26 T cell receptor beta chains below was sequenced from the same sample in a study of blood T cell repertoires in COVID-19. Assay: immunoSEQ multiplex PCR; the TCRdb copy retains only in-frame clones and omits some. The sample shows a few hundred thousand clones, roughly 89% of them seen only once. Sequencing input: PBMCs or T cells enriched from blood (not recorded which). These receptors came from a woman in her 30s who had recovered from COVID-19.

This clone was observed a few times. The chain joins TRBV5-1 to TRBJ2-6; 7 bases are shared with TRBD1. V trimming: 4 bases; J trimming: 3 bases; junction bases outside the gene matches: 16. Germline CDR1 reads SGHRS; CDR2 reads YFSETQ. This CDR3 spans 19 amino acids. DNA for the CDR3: TGCGCCAGCAGCGACCGGGACAGTGGTTTTACTAGTGGGGCCAACGTCCTGACTTTC. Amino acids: CASSDRDSGFTSGANVLTF.

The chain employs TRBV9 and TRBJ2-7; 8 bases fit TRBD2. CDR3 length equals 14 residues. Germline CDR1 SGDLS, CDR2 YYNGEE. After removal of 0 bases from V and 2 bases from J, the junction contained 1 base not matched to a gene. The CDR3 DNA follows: TGTGCCAGCAGCGTAGACGGGAGGGCCTACGAGCAGTACTTC. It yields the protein CASSVDGRAYEQYF.

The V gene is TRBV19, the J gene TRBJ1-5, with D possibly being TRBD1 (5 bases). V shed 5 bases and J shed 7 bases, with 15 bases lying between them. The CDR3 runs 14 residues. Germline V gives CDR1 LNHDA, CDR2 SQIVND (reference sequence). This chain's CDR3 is CASSLGPGGQPQHF. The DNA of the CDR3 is TGTGCCAGTAGTCTCGGGCCCGGGGGGCAGCCCCAGCATTTT.

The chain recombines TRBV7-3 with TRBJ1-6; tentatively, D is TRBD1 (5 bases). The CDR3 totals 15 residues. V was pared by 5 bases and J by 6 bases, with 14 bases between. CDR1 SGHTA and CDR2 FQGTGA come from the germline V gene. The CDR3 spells CASSRAGGSNSPLHF. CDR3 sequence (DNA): TGTGCCAGCAGCCGCGCGGGGGGGTCTAATTCACCCCTCCACTTT.

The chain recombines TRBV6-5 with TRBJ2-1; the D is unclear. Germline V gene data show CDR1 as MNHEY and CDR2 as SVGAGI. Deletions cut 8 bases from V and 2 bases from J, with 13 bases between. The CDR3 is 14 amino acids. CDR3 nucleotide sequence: TGTGCCAGCCATCTAGAAGTTGCCTACAATGAGCAGTTCTTC. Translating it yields CASHLEVAYNEQFF.

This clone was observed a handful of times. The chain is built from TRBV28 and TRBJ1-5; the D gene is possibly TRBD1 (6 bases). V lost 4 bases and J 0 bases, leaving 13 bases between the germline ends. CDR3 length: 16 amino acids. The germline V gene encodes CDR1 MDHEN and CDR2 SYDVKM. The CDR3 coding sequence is TGTGCCAGCAGTTCACGGGGGGCTTATAGCAATCAGCCCCAGCATTTT. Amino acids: CASSSRGAYSNQPQHF.

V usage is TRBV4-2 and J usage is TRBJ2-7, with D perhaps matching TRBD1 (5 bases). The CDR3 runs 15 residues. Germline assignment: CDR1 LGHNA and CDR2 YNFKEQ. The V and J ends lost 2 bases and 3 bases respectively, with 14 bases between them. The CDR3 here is CASSQNYYDSYEQYF. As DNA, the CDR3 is TGTGCCAGCAGCCAAAACTACTATGACAGCTACGAGCAGTACTTC.

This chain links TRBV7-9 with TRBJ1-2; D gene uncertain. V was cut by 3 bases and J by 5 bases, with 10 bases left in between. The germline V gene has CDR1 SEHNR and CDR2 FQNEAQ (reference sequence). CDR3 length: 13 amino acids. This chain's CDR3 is CASSLPPDYGYTF. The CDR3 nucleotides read TGTGCCAGCAGCTTGCCCCCAGATTATGGCTACACCTTC.

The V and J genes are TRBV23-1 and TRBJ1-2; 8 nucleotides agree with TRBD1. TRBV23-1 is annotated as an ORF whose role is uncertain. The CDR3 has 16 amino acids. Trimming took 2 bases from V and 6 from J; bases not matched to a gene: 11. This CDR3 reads CASSQGVLQGGDGYTF. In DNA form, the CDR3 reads TGCGCCAGCAGTCAAGGTGTCCTACAGGGGGGGGATGGCTACACCTTC.

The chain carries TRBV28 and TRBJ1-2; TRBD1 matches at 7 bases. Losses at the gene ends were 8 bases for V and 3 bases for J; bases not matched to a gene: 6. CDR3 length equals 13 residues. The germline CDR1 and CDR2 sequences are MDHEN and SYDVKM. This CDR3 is CASESDRHYGYTF. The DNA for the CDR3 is TGTGCCAGCGAATCGGACAGGCACTATGGCTACACCTTC.

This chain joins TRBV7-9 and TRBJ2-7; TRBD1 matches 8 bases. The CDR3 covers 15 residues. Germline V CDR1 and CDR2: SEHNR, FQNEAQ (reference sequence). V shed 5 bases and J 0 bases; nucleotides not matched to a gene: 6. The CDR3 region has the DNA TGTGCCAGCAGCCAGTCAGGACAGGGCTCCTACGAGCAGTACTTC. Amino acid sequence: CASSQSGQGSYEQYF.

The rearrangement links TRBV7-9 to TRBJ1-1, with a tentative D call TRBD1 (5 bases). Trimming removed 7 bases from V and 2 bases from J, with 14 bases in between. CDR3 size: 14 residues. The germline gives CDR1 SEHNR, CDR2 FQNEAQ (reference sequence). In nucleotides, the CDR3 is TGTGCCAGCACTCGTACAGGCGGAAACACTGAAGCTTTCTTT. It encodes CASTRTGGNTEAFF. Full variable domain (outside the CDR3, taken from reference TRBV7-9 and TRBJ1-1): DTGVSQNPRHKITKRGQNVTFRCDPISEHNRLYWYRQTLGQGPEFLTYFQNEAQLEKSRLLSDRFSAERPKGSFSTLEIQRTEQGDSAMYLCASTRTGGNTEAFFGQGTRLTVV.

DNA of the CDR3: TGTGCCAGCAGCGTGTCTAGTTTTTACCAAGAGACCCAGTACTTC. It specifies CASSVSSFYQETQYF. The chain is built from TRBV9 and TRBJ2-5; D gene ambiguous. V was pared by 2 bases and J by 0 bases, with 11 bases between. CDR1 and CDR2 (germline): SGDLS, YYNGEE. The CDR3 runs to 15 residues.

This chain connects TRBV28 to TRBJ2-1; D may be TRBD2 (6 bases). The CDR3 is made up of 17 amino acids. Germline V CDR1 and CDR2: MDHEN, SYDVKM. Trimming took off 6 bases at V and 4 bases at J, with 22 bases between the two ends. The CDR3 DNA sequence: TGTGCCAGCAGCCCCCCTGGGGTTAGCGGAGCATACAATGAGCAGTTCTTC. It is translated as CASSPPGVSGAYNEQFF.

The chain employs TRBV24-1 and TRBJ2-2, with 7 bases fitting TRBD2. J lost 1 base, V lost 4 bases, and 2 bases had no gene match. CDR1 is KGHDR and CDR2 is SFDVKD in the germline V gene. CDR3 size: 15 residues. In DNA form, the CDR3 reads TGTGCCACCAGTGACAAGCGGGAGAACACCGGGGAGCTGTTTTTT. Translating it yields CATSDKRENTGELFF.

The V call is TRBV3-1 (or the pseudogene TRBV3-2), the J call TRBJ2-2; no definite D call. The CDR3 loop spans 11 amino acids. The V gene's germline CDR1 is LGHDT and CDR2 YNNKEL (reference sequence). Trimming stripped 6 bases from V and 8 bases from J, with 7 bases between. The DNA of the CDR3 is TGTGCCAGCAGTCATGCGGGGGAGCTGTTTTTT. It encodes CASSHAGELFF.

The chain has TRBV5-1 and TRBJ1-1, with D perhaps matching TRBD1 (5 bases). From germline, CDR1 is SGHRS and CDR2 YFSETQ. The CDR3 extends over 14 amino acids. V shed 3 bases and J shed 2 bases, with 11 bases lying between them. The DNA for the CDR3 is TGCGCCAGCAGCTCCGGGGGAAGAAACACTGAAGCTTTCTTT. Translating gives CASSSGGRNTEAFF.

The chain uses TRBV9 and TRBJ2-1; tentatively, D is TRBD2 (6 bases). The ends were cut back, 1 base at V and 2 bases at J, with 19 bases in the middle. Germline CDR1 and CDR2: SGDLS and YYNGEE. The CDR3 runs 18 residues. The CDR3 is CASSVIPLLANTYNEQFF. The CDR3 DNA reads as TGTGCCAGCAGCGTAATCCCCCTCCTAGCGAATACCTACAATGAGCAGTTCTTC.

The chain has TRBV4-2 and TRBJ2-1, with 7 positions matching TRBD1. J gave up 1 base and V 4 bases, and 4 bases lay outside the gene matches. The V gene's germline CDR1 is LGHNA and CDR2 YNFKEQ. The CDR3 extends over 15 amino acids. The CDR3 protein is CASSPTTGSYNEQFF. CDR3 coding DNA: TGTGCCAGCAGCCCGACGACAGGGTCCTACAATGAGCAGTTCTTC.

CDR3 DNA: TGTGCCAGCAGTCGATTACAGGGGGGCAAAAACATTCAGTACTTC. Protein sequence: CASSRLQGGKNIQYF. The chain carries TRBV28 and TRBJ2-4; TRBD1 aligns across 8 bases. There are 15 residues in the CDR3. Per germline, CDR1 MDHEN and CDR2 SYDVKM. The J segment lost 3 bases and the V segment lost 5 bases, leaving 6 bases of the junction unmatched.

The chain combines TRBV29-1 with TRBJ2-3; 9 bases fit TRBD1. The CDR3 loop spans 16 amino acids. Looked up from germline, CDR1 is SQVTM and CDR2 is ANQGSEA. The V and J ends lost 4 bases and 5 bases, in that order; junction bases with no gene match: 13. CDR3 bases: TGCAGCGTTGGTACCAGCCGGGACAGGGTCGGAGATACGCAGTATTTT. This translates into CSVGTSRDRVGDTQYF.

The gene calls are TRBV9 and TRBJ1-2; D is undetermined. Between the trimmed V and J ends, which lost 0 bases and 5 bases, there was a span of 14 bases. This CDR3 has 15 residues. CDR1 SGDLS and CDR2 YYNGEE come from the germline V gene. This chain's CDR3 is CASSVGSRGRYGYTF. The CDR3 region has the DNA TGTGCCAGCAGCGTAGGGTCTAGAGGTCGTTATGGCTACACCTTC.

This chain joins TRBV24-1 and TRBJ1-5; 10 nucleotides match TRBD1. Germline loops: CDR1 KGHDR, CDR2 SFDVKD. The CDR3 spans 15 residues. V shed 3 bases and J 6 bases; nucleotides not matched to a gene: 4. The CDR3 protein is CATSDARTGGQPQHF. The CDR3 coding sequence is TGTGCCACCAGTGATGCTCGGACAGGGGGTCAGCCCCAGCATTTT.

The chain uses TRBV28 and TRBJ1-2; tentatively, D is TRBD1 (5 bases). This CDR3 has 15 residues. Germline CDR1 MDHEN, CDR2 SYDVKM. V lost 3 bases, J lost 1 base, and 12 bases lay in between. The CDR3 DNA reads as TGTGCCAGCAGTTTGTGGCAGGGCCGTAACTATGGCTACACCTTC. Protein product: CASSLWQGRNYGYTF.

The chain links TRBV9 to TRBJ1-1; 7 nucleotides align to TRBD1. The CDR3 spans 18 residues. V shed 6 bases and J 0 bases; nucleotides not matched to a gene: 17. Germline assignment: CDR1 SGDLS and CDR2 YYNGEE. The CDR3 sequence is CASTKSSQGNLLNTEAFF. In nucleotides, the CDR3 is TGTGCCAGCACCAAATCCTCACAGGGGAATCTCCTGAACACTGAAGCTTTCTTT.

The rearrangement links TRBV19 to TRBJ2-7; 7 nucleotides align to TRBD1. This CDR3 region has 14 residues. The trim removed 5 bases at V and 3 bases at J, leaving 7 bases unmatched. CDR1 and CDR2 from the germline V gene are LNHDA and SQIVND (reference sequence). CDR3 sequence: CASSLRQGGYEQYF. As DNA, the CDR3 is TGTGCCAGTAGTCTGAGACAGGGTGGCTACGAGCAGTACTTC.